The sequence of this T cell receptor (beta chain) was determined in a study of T cell responses to AZD1222 COVID-19 vaccine. Study outcomes and limitations: Baseline seropositivity occurred in only a handful of AZD1222 recipients. With dominance at 160-218 and 743-854, vaccine-associated CD4 TCRs spanned spike.

Clones were sequenced by immunoSEQ multiplex PCR, and TCRdb holds only the in-frame ones, with some missing. The table lists some 150,000 clones, about 93% of them singletons. Remarks on this clone: The antigen is undetermined.

The CDR3 totals 15 residues. Germline V gene lookup returns CDR1 LNHDA and CDR2 SQIVND (reference sequence). Trimming shortened V by 5 bases and J by 4 bases, and 18 bases separated the two germline ends. This chain uses TRBV19 with TRBJ2-7; D perhaps matches TRBD2 (6 bases). The source material was peripheral blood, sampled on day 0 of AZD1222 vaccination. The clonotype originates from an adult in good health. The CDR3 is CASSLGTDGSYEQYF. CDR3 bases: TGTGCCAGTAGTCTTGGGACGGACGGGAGTTACGAGCAGTACTTC.